These 10 T cell receptor beta chains share one sample of origin, sequenced in a study of blood T cell repertoires in COVID-19. The method was immunoSEQ multiplex PCR; TCRdb's version includes in-frame clones alone and lacks a portion of them. This sample has about 410,000 clones, with over 75% found just once. Sequencing was carried out using peripheral blood. These TCRs come from a woman aged 40 to 50 with COVID-19, enrolled during active disease.

The V call is TRBV5-5, the J call TRBJ2-3; 9 bases are shared with TRBD1. The germline V gene encodes CDR1 SGHKS and CDR2 YYEKEE (reference sequence). The CDR3 is 15 residues long. The ends lost 2 bases at V and 5 bases at J; junction bases unmatched: 6. CDR3 residues: CASSFRDRVLDTQYF. Here the CDR3 DNA reads TGTGCCAGCAGCTTCAGGGACAGGGTCTTAGATACGCAGTATTTT.

This clone was detected only a few times. The CDR3 sequence is CASMKDYQETQYF. CDR3 nucleotides: TGTGCCAGCATGAAGGACTACCAAGAGACCCAGTACTTC. This rearrangement joins TRBV2 to TRBJ2-5, with D perhaps TRBD2 (5 bases). This CDR3 contains 13 residues. Germline V gene lookup returns CDR1 SNHLY and CDR2 FYNNEI. Trimming removed 7 bases from V and 0 bases from J, with 9 bases in between.

This rearrangement joins TRBV19 to TRBJ2-5; D is unclear. CDR3 length: 16 amino acids. The V end was cut by 5 bases, the J end by 4 bases, with 20 bases between. Germline V gene lookup returns CDR1 LNHDA and CDR2 SQIVND (reference sequence). CDR3 in amino acids: CASSYVGLFSGETQYF. DNA of the CDR3: TGTGCCAGTAGTTATGTAGGCTTGTTTTCGGGAGAGACCCAGTACTTC.

This chain connects TRBV30 to TRBJ1-5, with TRBD1 identical over 7 bases. With 3 bases clipped from V and 6 bases from J, the junction kept 5 bases outside the gene matches. This CDR3 is built from 13 residues. Germline values: CDR1 GTSNPN, CDR2 SVGIG (reference sequence). The CDR3 region has the DNA TGTGCCTGGAGATCAGGGGGGACTCAGCCCCAGCATTTT. It specifies CAWRSGGTQPQHF.

The rearrangement uses TRBV19 and TRBJ2-3, with TRBD2 identical over 11 bases. The CDR3 extends over 15 amino acids. V lost 6 bases, J lost 5 bases, and 7 bases stayed unmatched. CDR1 is LNHDA, CDR2 SQIVND, per germline (reference sequence). DNA for the CDR3: TGTGCCAGTAGAAAGACTAGCGGGGCCATAGATACGCAGTATTTT. It specifies CASRKTSGAIDTQYF. Together with reference TRBV19 and TRBJ2-3, the CDR3 gives the full variable domain: DGGITQSPKYLFRKEGQNVTLSCEQNLNHDAMYWYRQDPGQGLRLIYYSQIVNDFQKGDIAEGYSVSREKKESFPLTVTSAQKNPTAFYLCASRKTSGAIDTQYFGPGTRLTVL.

V is TRBV28 and J is TRBJ1-1; TRBD1 agrees at 12 bases. There are 17 residues in the CDR3. Per germline, CDR1 MDHEN and CDR2 SYDVKM. Trimming at V came to 2 bases and at J to 4 bases, leaving 8 bases not matched to a gene. CDR3 region: CASSLPGQGASVTEAFF. The CDR3 DNA follows: TGTGCCAGCAGTTTACCGGGACAGGGGGCCTCGGTCACTGAAGCTTTCTTT.

J is TRBJ1-5 and V is TRBV7-2; no reliable D call. Between the trimmed V and J ends, which lost 0 bases and 0 bases, there was a span of 9 bases. CDR3 length: 16 amino acids. Germline V gives CDR1 SGHTA, CDR2 FQGNSA. DNA for the CDR3: TGTGCCAGCAGCTTAGCTGGAGGCCTTAGCAATCAGCCCCAGCATTTT. This sequence encodes CASSLAGGLSNQPQHF.

This clone was detected ten times or more. V gene TRBV20-1 combines with J gene TRBJ2-1; D ambiguous. This CDR3 has 14 residues. Germline values: CDR1 DFQATT, CDR2 SNEGSKA (reference sequence). V shed 3 bases and J shed 2 bases, with 11 bases lying between them. CDR3 region: CSASRQAAYNEQFF. As DNA, the CDR3 is TGCAGTGCTAGTCGTCAGGCCGCCTACAATGAGCAGTTCTTC.

This sequence joins TRBV6-5 and TRBJ2-7, with 7 positions matching TRBD2. CDR1 MNHEY and CDR2 SVGAGI come from the germline V gene. The CDR3 covers 15 residues. Losses at the gene ends were 0 bases for V and 4 bases for J; bases not matched to a gene: 6. For the CDR3, the DNA is TGTGCCAGCAGTTACTCACGGGAGGCTCGGTACGAGCAGTACTTC. Protein: CASSYSREARYEQYF.

The sample holds a few counts of this clone. The gene calls are TRBV28 and TRBJ2-6; D may be TRBD2 (5 bases). The V and J ends lost 7 bases and 0 bases respectively, with 19 bases between them. CDR1 and CDR2 (germline): MDHEN, SYDVKM. The CDR3 loop spans 18 amino acids. CDR3 in amino acids: CASTPHGNSISGANVLTF. CDR3 bases: TGTGCCAGCACCCCACACGGGAATTCTATCTCTGGGGCCAACGTCCTGACTTTC. Together with reference TRBV28 and TRBJ2-6, the CDR3 gives the full variable domain: DVKVTQSSRYLVKRTGEKVFLECVQDMDHENMFWYRQDPGLGLRLIYFSYDVKMKEKGDIPEGYSVSREKKERFSLILESASTNQTSMYLCASTPHGNSISGANVLTFGAGSRLTVL.